This T cell receptor beta chain derives from a study of OX40 agonist ivuxolimab in advanced cancers. Between the trimmed V and J ends, which lost 2 bases and 6 bases, there was a span of 13 bases. CDR3 size: 15 residues. Looked up from germline, CDR1 is SGHAT and CDR2 is FQNNGV. Study-level results: Clonal expansion by week 6 occurred in CD4+ and CD8+ blood T cells (at 0.1 to 3.0 mg/kg). Averaging showed that CD8+ T cells had more expanded clones than CD4+ did.

With respect to this clone: Its specificity is not known.

Libraries were prepared by immunoSEQ multiplex PCR; TCRdb keeps only in-frame clonotypes and omits some of them. Of fewer than 85,000 clones listed, about 88% are singletons. The input for sequencing was CD4+ or CD8+ T cells sorted from blood, taken in a trial of the OX40 agonist ivuxolimab. This receptor was taken from an adult with an advanced solid tumor such as melanoma, head and neck, liver or kidney cancer. The gene calls are TRBV11-2 and TRBJ2-2; perhaps TRBD2 as D (5 bases). The CDR3 DNA sequence: TGTGCCAGCAGCTTATCGTCGAGGGTGCCCGGGGAGCTGTTTTTT. It yields the protein CASSLSSRVPGELFF.